This record concerns one T cell receptor beta chain sequence. The CDR3 length is 14 residues. The germline gives CDR1 LGHNA, CDR2 YSLEER. The V and J ends lost 4 bases and 7 bases, in that order; junction bases with no gene match: 6. As originally analysed: Estimated nucleated cell counts came from reference gene primer amplification. The protocol was immunoSEQ multiplex PCR, while the TCRdb copy is restricted to in-frame clones and leaves out a portion. V, J and clone size are taken as reported in that table, and D and trimming were inferred from the DNA itself. Among over 150,000 clones, roughly nine tenths were seen once, and the ten largest hold 0.5% to 0.55%. The data stem from a study of blood T cell repertoires in COVID-19. The wider study: Spain, Italy and the United States supplied samples that represented acute and convalescent COVID-19. Sources were T cells, B-cell-depleted T cells, or PBMCs; the material itself was cDNA or gDNA.

V usage is TRBV4-3 and J usage is TRBJ2-3; 9 bases are shared with TRBD1. The clonotype originates from a man aged 50-60 years with acute or convalescent COVID-19. The source material was peripheral blood. CDR3 DNA: TGCGCCAGCAGCCTTGGGACAGGGTATAATACGCAGTATTTT. This translates into CASSLGTGYNTQYF.